The rows below give T cell receptor beta chains drawn from one sample of a study of vaccination effects on CD4 cells after COVID-19. Their cognate antigens are unknown. Profiling relied on immunoSEQ multiplex PCR, and the TCRdb table lists in-frame clones only, not all of them. Among tens of thousands of clones, 65% to 85% were seen once, and the ten largest hold roughly 4%. The source material was CD4+ T cells from PBMCs cultured with HCoV-OC43 spike peptides, sampled before COVID-19 vaccination. These receptors all stem from a human donor who received a COVID-19 vaccine. The CDR3 runs from the conserved cysteine through the conserved F or W. D genes are given only for firm matches. A clone size is listed for some rows: how often the clone was seen (once, few, many), or a class if it is expanded.

abundance: .; j_gene: TRBJ1-4; d_gene: TRBD1; v_gene: TRBV5-1; len: 14; CDR3aa: CASRAGTGGEKLFF; CDR3nt: TGCGCCAGCCGGGCAGGGACAGGGGGGGAAAAACTGTTTTTT
abundance: .; j_gene: TRBJ2-2; d_gene: .; v_gene: TRBV15; len: 14; CDR3aa: CATSGGRIAGELFF; CDR3nt: TGTGCCACCAGCGGGGGGAGAATCGCCGGGGAGCTGTTTTTT
abundance: once; j_gene: TRBJ2-3; d_gene: .; v_gene: TRBV10-3; len: 12; CDR3aa: CAISESKDTQYF; CDR3nt: TGTGCCATCAGTGAGTCGAAAGATACGCAGTATTTT
abundance: .; j_gene: TRBJ2-6; d_gene: .; v_gene: TRBV15; len: 16; CDR3aa: CATSRDPASGANVLTF; CDR3nt: TGTGCCACCAGCAGAGATCCGGCTTCTGGGGCCAACGTCCTGACTTTC
abundance: .; j_gene: TRBJ1-5; d_gene: .; v_gene: TRBV5-8; len: 14; CDR3aa: CASSLWGSNQPQHF; CDR3nt: TGTGCCAGCAGCTTGTGGGGTAGCAATCAGCCCCAGCATTTT
abundance: .; j_gene: TRBJ2-5; d_gene: .; v_gene: TRBV5-6; len: 15; CDR3aa: CASSTAQGNRETQYF; CDR3nt: TGTGCCAGCAGCACCGCCCAAGGGAACCGAGAGACCCAGTACTTC
abundance: once; j_gene: TRBJ2-1; d_gene: .; v_gene: TRBV27; len: 15; CDR3aa: CASRGMGSGDNEQFF; CDR3nt: TGTGCCAGCAGGGGGATGGGATCCGGTGACAATGAGCAGTTCTTC
abundance: .; j_gene: TRBJ2-5; d_gene: .; v_gene: TRBV11-2; len: 13; CDR3aa: CASSLGTRETQYF; CDR3nt: TGTGCCAGCAGCTTAGGAACTAGAGAGACCCAGTACTTC
abundance: few; j_gene: TRBJ1-1; d_gene: .; v_gene: TRBV6-6; len: 13; CDR3aa: CASSLLQGTEAFF; CDR3nt: TGTGCCAGCAGCCTCCTACAGGGCACTGAAGCTTTCTTT
abundance: .; j_gene: TRBJ1-2; d_gene: .; v_gene: TRBV5-1; len: 15; CDR3aa: CASSLANGMAEGYTF; CDR3nt: TGCGCCAGCAGCTTGGCGAACGGGATGGCGGAGGGCTACACCTTC
abundance: .; j_gene: TRBJ2-3; d_gene: .; v_gene: TRBV7-2; len: 16; CDR3aa: CASSALMGGLTDTQYF; CDR3nt: TGTGCCAGCAGCGCCCTAATGGGTGGACTCACAGATACGCAGTATTTT
abundance: .; j_gene: TRBJ2-3; d_gene: TRBD1; v_gene: TRBV5-6; len: 15; CDR3aa: CASRIGQGAQDTQYF; CDR3nt: TGTGCCAGCAGGATCGGACAGGGGGCGCAAGATACGCAGTATTTT
abundance: few; j_gene: TRBJ2-1; d_gene: TRBD2; v_gene: TRBV24-1; len: 15; CDR3aa: CATSDLKRGDNEQFF; CDR3nt: TGTGCCACCAGTGATTTAAAGCGGGGGGACAATGAGCAGTTCTTC
abundance: .; j_gene: TRBJ2-1; d_gene: TRBD1; v_gene: TRBV2; len: 15; CDR3aa: CASRTRDSPYNEQFF; CDR3nt: TGTGCCAGCAGGACCCGGGACAGTCCCTACAATGAGCAGTTCTTC
abundance: .; j_gene: TRBJ1-5; d_gene: .; v_gene: TRBV3-1/TRBV3-2; len: 14; CDR3aa: CASSQSGPNQPQHF; CDR3nt: TGTGCCAGCAGCCAATCCGGACCTAATCAGCCCCAGCATTTT
abundance: few; j_gene: TRBJ2-1; d_gene: .; v_gene: TRBV9; len: 15; CDR3aa: CASSVRGISDNEQFF; CDR3nt: TGTGCCAGCAGCGTGCGGGGAATTTCGGACAATGAGCAGTTCTTC
abundance: once; j_gene: TRBJ2-5; d_gene: .; v_gene: TRBV7-6; len: 12; CDR3aa: CASSLAGETQYF; CDR3nt: TGTGCCAGCAGCTTAGCGGGAGAGACCCAGTACTTC
abundance: .; j_gene: TRBJ1-1; d_gene: .; v_gene: TRBV18; len: 15; CDR3aa: CASSPRVRGDTEAFF; CDR3nt: TGTGCCAGCTCACCACGGGTAAGGGGCGACACTGAAGCTTTCTTT
abundance: few; j_gene: TRBJ1-2; d_gene: TRBD1; v_gene: TRBV9; len: 16; CDR3aa: CASSAPGQGALYGYTF; CDR3nt: TGTGCCAGCAGCGCACCGGGACAGGGGGCCCTCTATGGCTACACCTTC
abundance: .; j_gene: TRBJ1-1; d_gene: .; v_gene: TRBV7-9; len: 14; CDR3aa: CASSLTGQNTEAFF; CDR3nt: TGTGCCAGCAGCTTAACAGGACAAAACACTGAAGCTTTCTTT
abundance: once; j_gene: TRBJ1-2; d_gene: .; v_gene: TRBV19; len: 14; CDR3aa: CASRYLQGNYGYTF; CDR3nt: TGTGCCAGTAGATACCTTCAGGGGAACTATGGCTACACCTTC
abundance: .; j_gene: TRBJ1-2; d_gene: .; v_gene: TRBV10-3; len: 14; CDR3aa: CAISEQGRAYGYTF; CDR3nt: TGTGCCATCAGTGAGCAAGGGAGGGCCTATGGCTACACCTTC
abundance: .; j_gene: TRBJ1-1; d_gene: TRBD1; v_gene: TRBV9; len: 15; CDR3aa: CASSDRQGLNTEAFF; CDR3nt: TGTGCCAGCAGCGACAGACAGGGATTGAACACTGAAGCTTTCTTT
abundance: .; j_gene: TRBJ1-6; d_gene: .; v_gene: TRBV10-1; len: 17; CDR3aa: CASTLIYDGTNNSPLHF; CDR3nt: TGCGCCAGCACCCTTATTTACGACGGGACCAATAATTCACCCCTCCACTTT
abundance: .; j_gene: TRBJ2-6; d_gene: .; v_gene: TRBV6-5; len: 13; CDR3aa: CASYSSGANVLTF; CDR3nt: TGTGCCAGCTATAGCTCTGGGGCCAACGTCCTGACTTTC
abundance: .; j_gene: TRBJ1-2; d_gene: TRBD1; v_gene: TRBV5-1; len: 15; CDR3aa: CASSWGSGGNYGYTF; CDR3nt: TGCGCCAGCAGCTGGGGGTCAGGGGGCAACTATGGCTACACCTTC
abundance: .; j_gene: TRBJ1-3; d_gene: .; v_gene: TRBV3-1/TRBV3-2; len: 15; CDR3aa: CASSRRGTLGNTIYF; CDR3nt: TGTGCCAGCAGCCGTAGGGGGACTCTCGGAAACACCATATATTTT
abundance: .; j_gene: TRBJ1-4; d_gene: .; v_gene: TRBV5-1; len: 14; CDR3aa: CASSFSRGDEKLFF; CDR3nt: TGCGCCAGCAGCTTCAGCAGGGGTGACGAAAAACTGTTTTTT
abundance: .; j_gene: TRBJ1-1; d_gene: .; v_gene: TRBV5-1; len: 14; CDR3aa: CASSFGGSDTEAFF; CDR3nt: TGCGCCAGCAGCTTCGGCGGATCGGACACTGAAGCTTTCTTT
abundance: .; j_gene: TRBJ2-6; d_gene: TRBD2; v_gene: TRBV5-1; len: 16; CDR3aa: CASSLGGGSGANVLTF; CDR3nt: TGCGCCAGCAGCTTGGGGGGAGGGTCTGGGGCCAACGTCCTGACTTTC
abundance: .; j_gene: TRBJ1-5; d_gene: .; v_gene: TRBV6-5; len: 13; CDR3aa: CASGITSNQPQHF; CDR3nt: TGTGCCAGCGGCATAACTAGCAATCAGCCCCAGCATTTT
abundance: .; j_gene: TRBJ1-3; d_gene: .; v_gene: TRBV18; len: 15; CDR3aa: CASSQGGGSGNTIYF; CDR3nt: TGTGCCAGCTCCCAGGGAGGGGGCTCTGGAAACACCATATATTTT
abundance: .; j_gene: TRBJ2-5; d_gene: .; v_gene: TRBV4-3; len: 15; CDR3aa: CASSQDRRGAETQYF; CDR3nt: TGCGCCAGCAGCCAAGATCGTCGGGGAGCAGAGACCCAGTACTTC
abundance: once; j_gene: TRBJ1-4; d_gene: TRBD1; v_gene: TRBV3-1/TRBV3-2; len: 14; CDR3aa: CASSPTGGRLKLFF; CDR3nt: TGTGCCAGCAGTCCTACAGGGGGCAGACTGAAACTGTTTTTT
abundance: few; j_gene: TRBJ1-6; d_gene: .; v_gene: TRBV5-1; len: 14; CDR3aa: CASSLYQGTAPLHF; CDR3nt: TGCGCCAGCAGCTTGTACCAGGGAACTGCACCCCTCCACTTT
abundance: .; j_gene: TRBJ1-6; d_gene: .; v_gene: TRBV30; len: 13; CDR3aa: CAWRRESNSPLHF; CDR3nt: TGTGCCTGGAGGAGGGAGAGTAATTCACCCCTCCACTTT
abundance: .; j_gene: TRBJ1-4; d_gene: TRBD1; v_gene: TRBV28; len: 16; CDR3aa: CASSPRQGWVGEKLFF; CDR3nt: TGTGCCAGCAGTCCCAGACAGGGTTGGGTGGGTGAAAAACTGTTTTTT
abundance: .; j_gene: TRBJ1-3; d_gene: .; v_gene: TRBV7-2; len: 15; CDR3aa: CASSLYNNPGNTIYF; CDR3nt: TGTGCCAGCAGCTTGTACAACAATCCCGGAAACACCATATATTTT
abundance: .; j_gene: TRBJ2-5; d_gene: .; v_gene: TRBV10-3; len: 15; CDR3aa: CAISESAGSRETQYF; CDR3nt: TGTGCCATCAGTGAGTCGGCAGGGTCCCGAGAGACCCAGTACTTC
abundance: .; j_gene: TRBJ1-4; d_gene: TRBD1; v_gene: TRBV5-1; len: 14; CDR3aa: CASSLRQGREKLFF; CDR3nt: TGCGCCAGCAGCTTACGACAGGGTCGCGAAAAACTGTTTTTT
abundance: .; j_gene: TRBJ2-4; d_gene: .; v_gene: TRBV6-1; len: 14; CDR3aa: CASSDTGFKNIQYF; CDR3nt: TGTGCCAGCAGTGATACGGGGTTCAAAAACATTCAGTACTTC
abundance: few; j_gene: TRBJ2-1; d_gene: .; v_gene: TRBV27; len: 14; CDR3aa: CASGQGGAYNEQFF; CDR3nt: TGTGCCAGCGGCCAGGGAGGTGCCTACAATGAGCAGTTCTTC
abundance: .; j_gene: TRBJ1-2; d_gene: .; v_gene: TRBV25-1; len: 14; CDR3aa: CASGIQGFDYGYTF; CDR3nt: TGTGCCAGCGGCATACAGGGCTTTGACTATGGCTACACCTTC
abundance: few; j_gene: TRBJ1-1; d_gene: TRBD1; v_gene: TRBV18; len: 15; CDR3aa: CASSPGTGGWTEAFF; CDR3nt: TGTGCCAGCTCACCCGGAACAGGGGGCTGGACTGAAGCTTTCTTT
abundance: .; j_gene: TRBJ1-2; d_gene: .; v_gene: TRBV19; len: 13; CDR3aa: CASSIGKLYGYTF; CDR3nt: TGTGCCAGTAGTATAGGCAAACTCTATGGCTACACCTTC
abundance: few; j_gene: TRBJ1-5; d_gene: TRBD1; v_gene: TRBV5-1; len: 17; CDR3aa: CASSLGPGTGANQPQHF; CDR3nt: TGCGCCAGCAGCTTGGGACCCGGGACAGGGGCTAATCAGCCCCAGCATTTT
abundance: .; j_gene: TRBJ2-5; d_gene: .; v_gene: TRBV18; len: 16; CDR3aa: CASSPPNLAGQETQYF; CDR3nt: TGTGCCAGCTCACCACCGAATCTCGCGGGGCAAGAGACCCAGTACTTC
abundance: .; j_gene: TRBJ1-3; d_gene: .; v_gene: TRBV3-1/TRBV3-2; len: 15; CDR3aa: CASSQGSGLGNTIYF; CDR3nt: TGTGCCAGCAGCCAAGGATCGGGATTAGGAAACACCATATATTTT
abundance: .; j_gene: TRBJ2-1; d_gene: TRBD1; v_gene: TRBV5-1; len: 15; CDR3aa: CASSSGQGEGNEQFF; CDR3nt: TGCGCCAGCAGCTCGGGACAGGGGGAAGGAAATGAGCAGTTCTTC